This entry lists 15 T cell receptor beta chains sequenced from one sample in a study of identical twins. TCRdb reprocessed the 5' RACE reads via MiXCR and lists one record per CDR3 protein. The table records fewer than 650,000 distinct CDR3 sequences, about 7% of them present only once. These same data were also listed under a study on yellow fever vaccine responses in identical twins.

The sample consisted of PBMCs. These receptors were collected from a young woman in good health.

This clonotype was picked up many times. The rearrangement links TRBV5-1 to TRBJ1-4; D gene unclear. V dropped 0 bases and J dropped 3 bases, with 9 bases sitting between them. This CDR3 is 15 amino acids long. CDR1 is SGHRS and CDR2 is YFSETQ in the germline V gene. The CDR3 region is CASSLAKGANEKLFF. Written as DNA, the CDR3 is TGCGCCAGCAGCTTGGCCAAGGGTGCTAATGAAAAACTGTTTTTT.

This clonotype was detected many times. The chain carries TRBV24-1 and TRBJ2-1; TRBD2 agrees at 8 bases. CDR1 KGHDR and CDR2 SFDVKD come from the germline V gene. V lost 3 bases to trimming and J lost 0 bases; unmatched junction nucleotides: 6. CDR3 length: 17 amino acids. The CDR3 bases are TGTGCCACCAGTGATCACTCCGGGGGGGGCTCCTACAATGAGCAGTTCTTC. Amino acids: CATSDHSGGGSYNEQFF.

This clonotype was counted a few times. The genes are TRBV5-1 and TRBJ1-5; weak D call: TRBD1 (5 bases). CDR1 and CDR2 from the germline V gene are SGHRS and YFSETQ. The CDR3 spans 14 residues. The V end lost 1 base, the J end lost 6 bases, and 11 bases lay between the germline ends. CDR3 sequence: CASSLRSGTQPQHF. The CDR3 region has the DNA TGCGCCAGCAGCTTGCGGTCAGGGACTCAGCCCCAGCATTTT.

This clonotype has a handful of counts. CDR3: CASSQTGESVTDTQYF. In DNA form, the CDR3 reads TGTGCCAGCAGTCAAACAGGGGAATCGGTCACAGATACGCAGTATTTT. The chain links TRBV2 to TRBJ2-3; 7 positions agree with TRBD1. Germline V lookup: CDR1 SNHLY, CDR2 FYNNEI. This CDR3 has 16 amino acids. The trim removed 5 bases at V and 2 bases at J, leaving 10 bases unmatched. The full variable domain, in which reference TRBV2 and TRBJ2-3 provide the parts outside the CDR3, is EPEVTQTPSHQVTQMGQEVILRCVPISNHLYFYWYRQILGQKVEFLVSFYNNEISEKSEIFDDQFSVERPDGSNFTLKIRSTKLEDSAMYFCASSQTGESVTDTQYFGPGTRLTVL.

This clonotype occurred many times. The chain joins TRBV12-3 or TRBV12-4 to TRBJ2-3, with 7 nucleotides matching TRBD1. With V trimmed by 10 bases and J by 11 bases, 9 bases remained unmatched. The CDR3 length is 11 residues. The DNA for the CDR3 is TGTGCCATCCCCTCCGCAGGGGGGCAGTATTTT. It encodes CAIPSAGGQYF.

This rearrangement joins TRBV5-1 to TRBJ2-1, with D perhaps matching TRBD2 (6 bases). V lost 4 bases and J lost 2, with 13 bases in between. CDR1 SGHRS and CDR2 YFSETQ come from the germline V gene. The CDR3 spans 15 residues. The CDR3 DNA reads as TGCGCCAGCAGCACGGAGGGCGGAGCCTACAATGAGCAGTTCTTC. Protein: CASSTEGGAYNEQFF.

This clonotype has more than one count but fewer than ten. The V and J genes are TRBV12-3 or TRBV12-4 and TRBJ1-3, with D unclear. The CDR3 contains 15 residues. V gave up 5 bases and J gave up 3 bases, with 14 bases separating them. The CDR3 reads CASSPRWRDGNTIYF. CDR3 bases: TGTGCCAGCAGTCCTCGGTGGCGGGATGGAAACACCATATATTTT.

V usage is TRBV2 and J usage is TRBJ2-1, with 10 positions matching TRBD1. Trimming at V came to 8 bases and at J to 9 bases, leaving 7 bases not matched to a gene. In germline, CDR1 is SNHLY, CDR2 FYNNEI. There are 13 residues in the CDR3. CDR3 in amino acids: CASRQGAPSEQFF. The CDR3, as DNA: TGTGCCAGCCGACAGGGGGCCCCCAGTGAGCAGTTCTTC.

V and J are TRBV5-1 and TRBJ2-5; 8 bases match TRBD1. The CDR3 extends over 14 amino acids. After removal of 5 bases from V and 4 bases from J, the junction contained 7 bases not matched to a gene. From germline, CDR1 is SGHRS and CDR2 YFSETQ. The CDR3 region is CASSTGGSGETQYF. CDR3 nucleotides: TGCGCCAGCAGTACAGGGGGGAGTGGAGAGACCCAGTACTTC.

This clonotype was seen a handful of times. The chain couples TRBV24-1 to TRBJ2-2; 7 nucleotides align to TRBD2. The CDR3 is 16 residues long. V lost 3 bases, J lost 1 base, and 4 bases stayed unmatched. From germline, CDR1 is KGHDR and CDR2 SFDVKD. The CDR3 region is CATSDPGLENTGELFF. In DNA, the CDR3 is TGTGCCACCAGTGATCCAGGACTAGAGAACACCGGGGAGCTGTTTTTT.

This clonotype was detected ten times or more. The CDR3 nucleotides are TGTGCCAGCAGCTTAGGGGGGACCAGCTTCTCCTACAATGAGCAGTTCTTC. This sequence encodes CASSLGGTSFSYNEQFF. The gene calls are TRBV7-9 and TRBJ2-1; D may match TRBD1 or TRBD2 (5 bases each). The CDR3 spans 17 residues. V dropped 1 base and J dropped 0 bases, with 13 bases sitting between them. Germline CDR1 and CDR2: SEHNR and FQNEAQ (reference sequence).

This clonotype was observed a handful of times. The V and J genes are TRBV2 and TRBJ1-1; 7 bases line up with TRBD1. V lost 4 bases to trimming and J lost 7 bases; unmatched junction nucleotides: 3. There are 12 residues in the CDR3. Germline V gene lookup returns CDR1 SNHLY and CDR2 FYNNEI. The CDR3 loop reads CASSGWDSEAFF. CDR3 DNA sequence: TGTGCCAGCAGTGGTTGGGACAGTGAAGCTTTCTTT.

This clonotype was detected many times. The rearrangement joins TRBV5-1 to TRBJ1-2; the D is unclear. Germline CDR1 is SGHRS and CDR2 is YFSETQ. The germline V and J ends were trimmed by 0 bases and 4 bases, with 7 bases remaining between them. The CDR3 is made up of 13 amino acids. Written as DNA, the CDR3 is TGCGCCAGCAGCTTGGAGGGCGCCTATGGCTACACCTTC. Its translation: CASSLEGAYGYTF.

This clonotype was detected ten times or more. The chain links TRBV18 to TRBJ1-1; D possibly corresponds to TRBD1 (6 bases). The CDR3 contains 14 residues. Germline V CDR1 and CDR2: KGHSH, LQKENI. V was clipped by 4 bases and J by 6 bases, with 15 bases between them. CDR3 protein: CASSLQGFRAEAFF. In DNA, the CDR3 is TGTGCCAGCTCACTACAGGGTTTTCGCGCTGAAGCTTTCTTT.

V and J are TRBV6-1 and TRBJ1-4; 7 bases are a match to TRBD1. The junction had 13 bases not matched to a gene; V was cut back by 6 bases and J by 9 bases. This CDR3 contains 15 residues. Germline loops: CDR1 MNHNS, CDR2 SASEGT. The CDR3 DNA sequence: TGTGCCAGCAGCCCGACCGGGACAGACCAACAAAAACTGTTTTTT. Translating gives CASSPTGTDQQKLFF.